The 20 T cell receptor beta chains below were found in one sample sequenced in a study of vaccination effects on CD4 cells after COVID-19. Having been cultured for approximately ten days, the cells underwent CD4+ T cell isolation. Each person got two doses of an mRNA SARS-CoV-2 vaccine, BNT162b2 or mRNA-1273. Libraries were prepared by immunoSEQ multiplex PCR; TCRdb keeps only in-frame clonotypes and omits some of them. The data contain approximately 74,000 clones, around 70% of them seen just once; the ten biggest clones take up approximately 2.2%. Their target antigens are unknown. This material consisted of CD4+ T cells from PBMCs cultured without peptide, taken after COVID-19 vaccination. These receptors were obtained from a human donor who received a COVID-19 vaccine.

The V gene is TRBV10-2, the J gene TRBJ2-7; TRBD1 matches at 7 bases. J gave up 5 bases and V 6 bases, and 4 bases lay outside the gene matches. Per germline, CDR1 WSHSY and CDR2 SAAADI. The CDR3 has 12 residues. CDR3 residues: CASSGTDHEQYV. CDR3 coding DNA: TGCGCCAGCAGCGGGACAGACCACGAGCAGTACGTC.

V gene TRBV21-1 combines with J gene TRBJ2-7; TRBD1 is the table's D call and was not checked against the DNA. TRBV21-1 is assigned pseudogene status. This CDR3 spans 15 amino acids. The CDR3 reads CATRKIKTDSYEQYV. For the CDR3, the DNA is TGTGCCACCCGTAAAATAAAGACAGACTCCTACGAGCAGTACGTC.

The rearrangement links TRBV10-2 to TRBJ1-2; D ambiguous. Trimming took off 2 bases at V and 8 bases at J, with 12 bases between the two ends. The CDR3 consists of 13 residues. The germline CDR1 and CDR2 sequences are WSHSY and SAAADI. The DNA for the CDR3 is TGCGCCAGCAGTGAGGGACGTCATCGGGGCTACACCTTC. It is translated as CASSEGRHRGYTF.

The chain uses TRBV5-1 and TRBJ2-3, with unresolved D. CDR3 size: 13 residues. Looked up from germline, CDR1 is SGHRS and CDR2 is YFSETQ. Trimming took 6 bases from V and 2 from J, leaving 10 bases between them. The chain's CDR3 is CASNTEYTDTQYF. DNA of the CDR3: TGCGCCAGCAACACCGAATACACAGATACGCAGTATTTT. Variable domain in full (rest from reference TRBV5-1 and TRBJ2-3): KAGVTQTPRYLIKTRGQQVTLSCSPISGHRSVSWYQQTPGQGLQFLFEYFSETQRNKGNFPGRFSGRQFSNSRSEMNVSTLELGDSALYLCASNTEYTDTQYFGPGTRLTVL.

The chain joins TRBV10-2 to TRBJ1-5; 7 bases fit TRBD1. The CDR3 sequence is 18 residues long. The V and J ends lost 0 bases and 2 bases, in that order; junction bases with no gene match: 10. Germline loops: CDR1 WSHSY, CDR2 SAAADI. This CDR3 reads CASSESPQGGRGNQPQHF. The CDR3 nucleotides are TGCGCCAGCAGTGAGTCTCCGCAGGGGGGTAGAGGCAATCAGCCCCAGCATTTT.

This clone occurred once. The rearrangement links TRBV4-1 to TRBJ2-3, with D possibly matching TRBD1 (6 bases). CDR1 is MGHRA and CDR2 is YSYEKL in the germline V gene. CDR3 length: 14 residues. Trimming stripped 9 bases from V and 1 base from J, with 14 bases between. Written as DNA, the CDR3 is TGCGCCAGTAAAACAGGGATCGGCACAGATACGCAGTATTTT. It specifies CASKTGIGTDTQYF.

The gene calls are TRBV5-1 and TRBJ2-1, with 13 bases aligning to TRBD2. Trimming cost V 7 bases and J 4 bases; bases outside gene matches: 8. Germline V gene sequence: CDR1 SGHRS, CDR2 YFSETQ. The CDR3 sequence is 16 residues long. The CDR3 bases are TGCGCCAGCGTACCACTAGCGGGGGGGCCTTACAATGAGCAGTTCTTC. Amino acids: CASVPLAGGPYNEQFF.

The V gene is TRBV12-3 or TRBV12-4, the J gene TRBJ2-7, with D perhaps TRBD2 (6 bases). The length of the CDR3 is 12 residues. The ends were cut back, 5 bases at V and 6 bases at J, with 11 bases in the middle. CDR3 region: CASSDGGSEQYV. The CDR3 bases are TGTGCCAGCAGTGACGGGGGTAGCGAGCAGTACGTC.

The table lists this clone with a count of one. The CDR3 protein is CASSVNAGDRPYGYTF. The CDR3 DNA follows: TGTGCCAGCAGCGTAAACGCGGGGGACAGGCCATATGGCTACACCTTC. The chain combines TRBV9 with TRBJ1-2; 8 nucleotides match TRBD1. V gave up 1 base and J gave up 5 bases; unmatched junction bases: 10. The CDR3 loop spans 16 amino acids. Germline CDR1 is SGDLS and CDR2 is YYNGEE.

This clone was recorded once. This sequence joins TRBV29-1 and TRBJ1-1; 11 bases match TRBD1. Germline trimming cut 5 bases from V and 6 bases from J; bases unmatched to any gene: 5. This CDR3 is 13 amino acids long. Germline V gene data show CDR1 as SQVTM and CDR2 as ANQGSEA. The CDR3 here is CSVRTGGSSEAFF. CDR3 nucleotide sequence: TGCAGCGTTCGGACAGGGGGCTCGTCTGAAGCTTTCTTT.

This chain uses TRBV7-2 with TRBJ2-5, with no clear D. CDR3 length equals 14 residues. Germline CDR1 SGHTA, CDR2 FQGNSA. The V end lost 1 base, the J end lost 5 bases, and 11 bases lay between the germline ends. Here the CDR3 DNA reads TGTGCCAGCAGCTTAGGGGGTGGTGGGGAGACCCAGTACTTC. This gives the protein CASSLGGGGETQYF.

This clone appeared a single time. The rearrangement joins TRBV5-1 to TRBJ2-2; 7 bases match TRBD1. J gave up 4 bases and V 3 bases, and 6 bases lay outside the gene matches. This CDR3 is 15 amino acids long. CDR1 SGHRS and CDR2 YFSETQ come from the germline V gene. The CDR3 reads CASSYTGARTGELFF. CDR3 bases: TGCGCCAGCAGCTATACAGGGGCTCGCACCGGGGAGCTGTTTTTT. The whole variable domain, filled in from reference TRBV5-1 and TRBJ2-2, reads KAGVTQTPRYLIKTRGQQVTLSCSPISGHRSVSWYQQTPGQGLQFLFEYFSETQRNKGNFPGRFSGRQFSNSRSEMNVSTLELGDSALYLCASSYTGARTGELFFGEGSRLTVL.

In nucleotides, the CDR3 is TGTGCCTGGAGTGTAAGGGAAATCGATTTCTTT. Its translation is CAWSVREIDFF. This chain links TRBV30 with TRBJ1-1; D unresolved. The CDR3 contains 11 residues. The germline V and J ends were trimmed by 0 bases and 13 bases, with 12 bases remaining between them. Germline V gene sequence: CDR1 GTSNPN, CDR2 SVGIG (reference sequence).

The chain combines TRBV6-5 with TRBJ2-7, with 7 nucleotides matching TRBD2. Trimming at V came to 4 bases and at J to 7 bases, leaving 4 bases not matched to a gene. The CDR3 spans 12 residues. The germline gives CDR1 MNHEY, CDR2 SVGAGI. CDR3: CASSLSGGEQYV. The CDR3 DNA reads as TGTGCCAGCAGTTTATCCGGGGGGGAGCAGTACGTC.

This clone was seen a few times. This sequence joins TRBV24-1 and TRBJ2-2; perhaps D is TRBD1 or TRBD2 (6 bases each). Germline-derived CDR1 and CDR2 are KGHDR and SFDVKD. Trimming left V 3 bases short and J 6 bases short, with 10 bases between. The CDR3 extends over 14 amino acids. DNA of the CDR3: TGTGCCACCAGTGATCCGGGGGCCCCCGGGGAGCTGTTTTTT. Translating gives CATSDPGAPGELFF.

The rearrangement uses TRBV30 and TRBJ2-1; D may be TRBD1 (5 bases). This CDR3 region has 13 residues. The germline CDR1 and CDR2 sequences are GTSNPN and SVGIG (reference sequence). Trimming cost V 4 bases and J 4 bases, with 11 bases left between them. The CDR3: CAWNYQGYNEQFF. In DNA form, the CDR3 reads TGTGCCTGGAATTACCAGGGATACAATGAGCAGTTCTTC.

The chain is built from TRBV12-3 or TRBV12-4 and TRBJ2-1, with unresolved D. Trimming took off 6 bases at V and 6 bases at J, with 6 bases between the two ends. The CDR3 sequence is 11 residues long. CDR3 DNA sequence: TGTGCCAGCAGCATCCTCAATGAGCAGTTCTTC. Protein product: CASSILNEQFF.

This clone was seen more than once but under ten times. The V call is TRBV5-1, the J call TRBJ1-1; unclear D gene. Germline loops: CDR1 SGHRS, CDR2 YFSETQ. This CDR3 region has 18 residues. V was trimmed by 0 bases and J by 9 bases, leaving 27 bases between them. The CDR3 region is CASSLDHRGPASPSKAFF. In DNA, the CDR3 is TGCGCCAGCAGCTTGGATCATCGGGGTCCTGCCTCCCCCTCGAAAGCTTTCTTT.

This rearrangement joins TRBV6-5 to TRBJ1-2, with TRBD1 as a possible D gene (5 bases). The length of the CDR3 is 16 residues. The V gene lost 4 bases and the J gene lost 2 bases, with 17 bases spanning the gap. The germline CDR1 and CDR2 sequences are MNHEY and SVGAGI. The CDR3 here is CASSSTLRGGNYGYTF. For the CDR3, the DNA is TGTGCCAGCAGTTCCACCCTAAGGGGAGGGAACTATGGCTACACCTTC.

The sample holds a few counts of this clone. V and J are TRBV7-3 and TRBJ2-1; perhaps TRBD2 as D (5 bases). CDR3 length equals 14 residues. The germline V gene encodes CDR1 SGHTA and CDR2 FQGTGA. Trimming stripped 3 bases from V and 9 bases from J, with 15 bases between. This CDR3 reads CASSLDFGSGEQFF. In nucleotides, the CDR3 is TGTGCCAGCAGCTTGGACTTTGGCTCTGGTGAGCAGTTCTTC.